One sample yielded the 19 T cell receptor beta chains listed below, sequenced in a study of blood T cell repertoires in COVID-19 (dated by TCRdb to 2020 to 2022). Library generation was performed with the immunoSEQ multiplex PCR assay. TCRdb mirrors the immuneACCESS table, restricted to in-frame sequences. Some clones are absent from its copies; in checked studies, under half trace to an unresolved V gene, and the reason for the others is unknown. Recorded for this sample are over 200,000 clones; around 86% of them occurred a single time. The top ten clonotypes cover around 10% of the sample. The sample comprised peripheral blood. These receptors were collected from a man aged 50 or older with COVID-19, enrolled during active disease.

V and J are TRBV10-2 and TRBJ1-1; possible D gene TRBD1, 5 bases. Trimming cost V 0 bases and J 8 bases, with 13 bases left between them. The V gene's germline CDR1 is WSHSY and CDR2 SAAADI. The CDR3 is 14 residues long. The CDR3, as DNA: TGCGCCAGCAGTGAGTCAGCAGGGAATAGCGAAGCTTTCTTT. Protein product: CASSESAGNSEAFF.

This clone was seen a few times. The rearrangement joins TRBV30 to TRBJ1-6, with D uncertain. The V gene lost 1 base and the J gene lost 7 bases, with 8 bases spanning the gap. The CDR3 extends over 13 amino acids. Germline CDR1 and CDR2: GTSNPN and SVGIG (reference sequence). In DNA, the CDR3 is TGTGCCTGGAGTGCGTGGGCGAATTCACCCCTCCACTTT. Translating it yields CAWSAWANSPLHF.

The chain combines TRBV28 with TRBJ1-4; D is uncertain. Germline CDR1 reads MDHEN; CDR2 reads SYDVKM. CDR3 length equals 15 residues. Trimming removed 3 bases from V and 0 bases from J, with 8 bases in between. CDR3 in DNA: TGTGCCAGCAGTTTCGACATTTCAACTAATGAAAAACTGTTTTTT. Its translation: CASSFDISTNEKLFF.

V and J are TRBV2 and TRBJ1-6; TRBD1 agrees at 7 bases. V shed 5 bases, J shed 8 bases, and the junction held 6 bases outside the gene matches. CDR3 size: 14 residues. The germline V gene has CDR1 SNHLY and CDR2 FYNNEI. CDR3 amino acids: CASSTGQTHSPLHF. The CDR3 DNA sequence: TGTGCCAGCAGTACGGGACAGACGCATTCACCCCTCCACTTT.

This clone was counted only a few times. The chain has TRBV28 and TRBJ2-7; 10 positions agree with TRBD1. Germline-derived CDR1 and CDR2 are MDHEN and SYDVKM. V shed 3 bases and J 5 bases; nucleotides not matched to a gene: 4. The CDR3 spans 14 residues. Here the CDR3 DNA reads TGTGCCAGCAGTTTGACAGGGGGCCCCGACGAGCAGTACTTC. Translating gives CASSLTGGPDEQYF.

The chain is built from TRBV18 and TRBJ2-7; TRBD1 matches at 9 bases. Germline V gene lookup returns CDR1 KGHSH and CDR2 LQKENI. CDR3 length: 16 amino acids. V shed 3 bases and J 2 bases; nucleotides not matched to a gene: 8. The CDR3 reads CASSPNNRGRTYEQYF. CDR3 in DNA: TGTGCCAGCTCACCGAACAACAGGGGGCGAACCTACGAGCAGTACTTC.

This chain joins TRBV5-1 and TRBJ2-3; 7 bases are shared with TRBD2. Germline trimming cut 0 bases from V and 5 bases from J; bases unmatched to any gene: 3. Germline values: CDR1 SGHRS, CDR2 YFSETQ. The CDR3 spans 14 residues. The CDR3 bases are TGCGCCAGCAGCTTGGGCGGGAGCCGAGATACGCAGTATTTT. This encodes CASSLGGSRDTQYF. The complete variable domain, with remaining parts taken from reference TRBV5-1 and TRBJ2-3, reads KAGVTQTPRYLIKTRGQQVTLSCSPISGHRSVSWYQQTPGQGLQFLFEYFSETQRNKGNFPGRFSGRQFSNSRSEMNVSTLELGDSALYLCASSLGGSRDTQYFGPGTRLTVL.

The chain employs TRBV5-6 and TRBJ1-2; 11 nucleotides align to TRBD1. CDR1 and CDR2 from the germline V gene are SGHDT and YYEEEE. The V segment lost 0 bases and the J segment 8 bases; nucleotides outside the gene matches: 12. The length of the CDR3 is 17 residues. The CDR3 here is CASSLAGTGGDAGGYTF. The CDR3 region has the DNA TGTGCCAGCAGCTTGGCCGGGACAGGGGGAGATGCGGGAGGCTACACCTTC. Full variable domain (rest looked up from reference TRBV5-6 and TRBJ1-2): DAGVTQSPTHLIKTRGQQVTLRCSPKSGHDTVSWYQQALGQGPQFIFQYYEEEERQRGNFPDRFSGHQFPNYSSELNVNALLLGDSALYLCASSLAGTGGDAGGYTFGSGTRLTVV.

The chain employs TRBV7-2 and TRBJ1-5; a weak D match, TRBD1 (5 bases). This CDR3 spans 15 amino acids. V lost 1 base and J lost 3, with 10 bases in between. Germline assignment: CDR1 SGHTA and CDR2 FQGNSA. CDR3 loop: CASSLVGGDNQPQHF. The CDR3 DNA sequence: TGTGCCAGCAGCTTAGTGGGAGGGGACAATCAGCCCCAGCATTTT.

The gene calls are TRBV29-1 and TRBJ1-1; 10 bases match TRBD1. V lost 6 bases and J lost 7; bases outside the gene matches: 8. CDR1 is SQVTM and CDR2 is ANQGSEA in the germline V gene. The CDR3 spans 13 residues. The CDR3 DNA is TGCAGCGTACCGGGACAGGGGAGCGGTGAAGCTTTCTTT. Translating it yields CSVPGQGSGEAFF.

The chain couples TRBV7-2 to TRBJ2-7; no clear D. The CDR3 loop spans 13 amino acids. Germline CDR1 reads SGHTA; CDR2 reads FQGNSA. The V end lost 5 bases, the J end lost 4 bases, and 12 bases lay between the germline ends. The CDR3 region has the DNA TGTGCCAGCAGCCGTAACTCCGAATACGAGCAGTACTTC. It encodes CASSRNSEYEQYF.

The chain uses TRBV6-5 and TRBJ1-4; 8 positions agree with TRBD1. The CDR3 runs 14 residues. Germline assignment: CDR1 MNHEY and CDR2 SVGAGI. V dropped 2 bases and J dropped 7; count of bases not matched to a gene: 3. In nucleotides, the CDR3 is TGTGCCAGCAGTTACGGACAGGGCCGTGAAAAACTGTTTTTT. This encodes CASSYGQGREKLFF.

This sequence joins TRBV5-6 and TRBJ2-1, with D tentatively TRBD2 (5 bases). The germline V gene encodes CDR1 SGHDT and CDR2 YYEEEE. Trimming cost V 3 bases and J 9 bases, with 10 bases left between them. The CDR3 spans 12 residues. CDR3 residues: CASSSTSPEQFF. DNA for the CDR3: TGTGCCAGCAGCTCAACTAGTCCTGAGCAGTTCTTC.

CDR3 region: CAGKTMTGELFF. CDR3 nucleotide sequence: TGTGCCGGCAAGACTATGACCGGGGAGCTGTTTTTT. The gene calls are TRBV28 and TRBJ2-2, with a weak D call TRBD2 (5 bases). The CDR3 consists of 12 residues. Germline V CDR1 and CDR2: MDHEN, SYDVKM. Between the trimmed V and J ends, which lost 11 bases and 5 bases, there was a span of 12 bases.

The V call is TRBV11-2, the J call TRBJ2-7; 10 positions agree with TRBD2. The CDR3 extends over 15 amino acids. V lost 5 bases, J lost 5 bases, and 9 bases stayed unmatched. Germline CDR1 and CDR2: SGHAT and FQNNGV. CDR3: CASSPRSGGMNEQYF. CDR3 DNA sequence: TGTGCCAGCAGCCCTCGTAGCGGGGGGATGAACGAGCAGTACTTC.

The rearrangement links TRBV2 to TRBJ1-1; 7 positions agree with TRBD1. J lost 11 bases, V lost 6 bases, and 6 bases had no gene match. The CDR3 covers 11 residues. Germline CDR1 SNHLY, CDR2 FYNNEI. DNA for the CDR3: TGTGCCAGCAGCGGGGACAGCTACGCTTTCTTT. Amino acids: CASSGDSYAFF.

This clone was observed once. V usage is TRBV30 and J usage is TRBJ1-2; TRBD1 matches 7 bases. V lost 3 bases, J lost 3 bases, and 4 bases stayed unmatched. The germline V gene encodes CDR1 GTSNPN and CDR2 SVGIG (reference sequence). CDR3 length: 13 residues. CDR3 region: CAWRGQAHYGYTF. DNA of the CDR3: TGTGCCTGGAGAGGACAGGCCCACTATGGCTACACCTTC.

This chain connects TRBV5-4 to TRBJ2-1; D is perhaps TRBD1 (6 bases). The germline V gene encodes CDR1 SGHNT and CDR2 YYREEE (reference sequence). V was cut by 0 bases and J by 6 bases, with 7 bases left in between. The CDR3 contains 13 residues. CDR3 sequence: CASSLDRANEQFF. The CDR3 DNA sequence: TGTGCCAGCAGCTTGGACAGGGCCAATGAGCAGTTCTTC.

The chain carries TRBV28 and TRBJ1-2; D gene uncertain. Deletions cut 6 bases from V and 7 bases from J, with 18 bases between. CDR3 size: 14 residues. Germline CDR1 is MDHEN and CDR2 is SYDVKM. DNA for the CDR3: TGTGCCAGCAGGTACTTGCGGGGTTCTTTTGGCTACACCTTC. Translating gives CASRYLRGSFGYTF.